The following is a TCR beta chain sequence with its context. It has no known antigen specificity. Base quality data are lacking; no much larger clone is found one base away. The data were obtained in a study of siplizumab effects on memory and regulatory T cells (dated by TCRdb to between 2018 and 2021). Study-level background: The study examined how the anti-CD2 antibody siplizumab affects alloreactive T-cell subsets in allogeneic mixed lymphocyte reactions built from human PBMCs.

Library preparation was by the immunoSEQ multiplex PCR assay. About 9.1 x 10^4 TCR templates per sample were assayed on the deep sequencing platform. Genomic DNA extracted from sorted T cells was the material used for TCRbeta CDR3 sequencing. The paper's processing steps were these. The R programming language was used for clonal analysis of TCRbeta CDR3 data. Unstimulated samples were compared with post-reaction CFSE-low samples to define alloreactive CD4+ and CD8+ clones. Alloreactive CD4+ clones were assigned to regulatory or non-regulatory origin by matching sequences to sorted unstimulated Treg and non-Treg repertoires. Imported from immuneACCESS, the table was reduced by TCRdb to in-frame sequences with V and J called. These copies leave out some clones; in studies compared against another copy, an unresolved V gene accounts for under half, and the cause of the remainder is not known. Clonal size and the V and J genes are those of that table, whereas D and trimming came from the DNA. The sample table records over 60,000 clones; under 95% of these occur just once. The ten largest clones add up to 25% to 35% of the sample.

Sorted unstimulated T cells, along with proliferating T cells recovered from mixed lymphocyte reactions, underwent TCRbeta CDR3 sequencing. Fresh whole blood from fewer than 11 HLA-typed healthy donors was used to isolate PBMCs. General study outcomes and caveats: Sequences below about 10^-5 frequency were poorly captured, so only a minor fraction of alloreactive clones could be mapped to unstimulated subsets. About 75-96% of proliferating CD4+ or CD8+ clones could not be given a naive or memory phenotype. Whether proliferating Tregs from siplizumab cultures actually had suppressive function was not functionally confirmed. Of the alloreactive CD4+ clones that could be mapped, the Treg-derived share averaged about 63% with siplizumab compared with roughly 25% in control reactions. Greater diversity appeared to be present in unstimulated naive T cells than in memory T cells, and a substantial contribution to the alloresponse seemed to be made by naive cells. Siplizumab significantly reduced the cumulative frequency of alloreactive sequences traceable to unstimulated CD4+ memory T cells.

This sequence originates from a human donor in good health. Sequenced sample: CD8+ T cells sorted from blood.

The DNA reads TGTGCCAGCAGCGGGACAACTAATGAAAAACTGTTTTTT. Its product reads: CASSGTTNEKLFF. This receptor chain uses TRBV5-4 and TRBJ1-4; the D segment cannot be called with confidence. Its CDR3 holds 13 amino acids, cysteine through phenylalanine. Only the CDR3 DNA stays, 39 bases, in frame from base 1. Between the V and J ends, shortened by 4 bases and 0 bases respectively, the junction contains 4 bases. Per the germline V gene (reference sequence), SGHNT is the CDR1 and YYREEE is the CDR2.